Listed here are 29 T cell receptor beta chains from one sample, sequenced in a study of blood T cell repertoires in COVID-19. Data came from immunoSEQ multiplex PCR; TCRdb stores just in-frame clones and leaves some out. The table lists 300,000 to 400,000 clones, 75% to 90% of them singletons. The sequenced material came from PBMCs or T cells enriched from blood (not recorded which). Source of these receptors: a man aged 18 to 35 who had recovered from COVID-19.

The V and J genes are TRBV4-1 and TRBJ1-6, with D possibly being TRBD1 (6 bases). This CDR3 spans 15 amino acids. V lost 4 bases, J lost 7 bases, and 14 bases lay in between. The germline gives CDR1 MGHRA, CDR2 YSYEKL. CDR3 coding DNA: TGCGCCAGCAGCCTCGTGGGGGACACCAATTCACCCCTCCACTTT. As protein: CASSLVGDTNSPLHF.

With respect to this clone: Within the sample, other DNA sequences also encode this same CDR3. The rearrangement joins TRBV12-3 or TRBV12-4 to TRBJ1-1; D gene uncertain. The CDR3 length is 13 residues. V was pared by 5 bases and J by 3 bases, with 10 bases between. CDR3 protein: CASSLNGDTEAFF. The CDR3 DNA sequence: TGTGCCAGCAGTCTGAACGGGGACACTGAAGCTTTCTTT.

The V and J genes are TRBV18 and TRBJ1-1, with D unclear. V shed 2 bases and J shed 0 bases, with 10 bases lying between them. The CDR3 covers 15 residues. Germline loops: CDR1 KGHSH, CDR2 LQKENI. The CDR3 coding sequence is TGTGCCAGCTCACCAGGCGCAGGATTGAACACTGAAGCTTTCTTT. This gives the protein CASSPGAGLNTEAFF.

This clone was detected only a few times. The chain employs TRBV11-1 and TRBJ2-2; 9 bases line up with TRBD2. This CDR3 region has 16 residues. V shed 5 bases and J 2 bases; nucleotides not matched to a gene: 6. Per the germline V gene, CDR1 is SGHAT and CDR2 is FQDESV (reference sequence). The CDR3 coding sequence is TGTGCCAGCAGCACATGGACTAGCGTTAACACCGGGGAGCTGTTTTTT. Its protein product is CASSTWTSVNTGELFF.

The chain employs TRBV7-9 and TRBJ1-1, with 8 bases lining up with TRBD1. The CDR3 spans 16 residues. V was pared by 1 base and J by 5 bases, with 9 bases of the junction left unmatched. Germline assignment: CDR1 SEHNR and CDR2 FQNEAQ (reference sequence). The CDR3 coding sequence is TGTGCCAGCAGCTTAGACCGAGGACAGGGAAGGACTGAAGCTTTCTTT. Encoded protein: CASSLDRGQGRTEAFF.

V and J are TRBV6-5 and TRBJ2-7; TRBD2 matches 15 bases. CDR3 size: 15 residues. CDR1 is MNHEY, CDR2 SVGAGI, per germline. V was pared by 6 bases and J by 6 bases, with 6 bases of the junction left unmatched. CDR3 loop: CASRRPGLAGGEQYF. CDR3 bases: TGTGCCAGCAGAAGACCGGGACTAGCGGGAGGCGAGCAGTACTTC.

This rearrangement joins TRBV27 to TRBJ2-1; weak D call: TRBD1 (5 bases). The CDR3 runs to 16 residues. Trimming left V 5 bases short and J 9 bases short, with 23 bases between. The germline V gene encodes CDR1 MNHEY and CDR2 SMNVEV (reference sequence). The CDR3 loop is CASSPNLGHRAREQFF. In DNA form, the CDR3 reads TGTGCCAGCAGTCCAAATCTGGGGCACCGGGCCCGTGAGCAGTTCTTC.

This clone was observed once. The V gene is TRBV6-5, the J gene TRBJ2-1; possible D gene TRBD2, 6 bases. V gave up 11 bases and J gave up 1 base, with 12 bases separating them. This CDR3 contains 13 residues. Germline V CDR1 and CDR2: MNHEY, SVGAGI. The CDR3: CAAGTRSYNEQFF. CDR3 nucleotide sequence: TGTGCCGCGGGGACGCGTTCCTACAATGAGCAGTTCTTC.

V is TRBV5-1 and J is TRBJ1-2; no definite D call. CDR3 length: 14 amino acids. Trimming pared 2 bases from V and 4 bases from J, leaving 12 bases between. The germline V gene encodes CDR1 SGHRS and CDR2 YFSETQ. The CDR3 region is CASSFSSGAYGYTF. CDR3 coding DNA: TGCGCCAGCAGCTTTAGTTCAGGCGCCTATGGCTACACCTTC.

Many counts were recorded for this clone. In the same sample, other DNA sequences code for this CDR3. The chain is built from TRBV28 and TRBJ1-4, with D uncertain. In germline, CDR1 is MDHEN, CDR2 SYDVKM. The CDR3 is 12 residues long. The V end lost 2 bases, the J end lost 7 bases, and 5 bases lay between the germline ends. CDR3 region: CASSLEGEKLFF. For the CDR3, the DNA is TGTGCCAGCAGTTTAGAGGGTGAAAAACTGTTTTTT.

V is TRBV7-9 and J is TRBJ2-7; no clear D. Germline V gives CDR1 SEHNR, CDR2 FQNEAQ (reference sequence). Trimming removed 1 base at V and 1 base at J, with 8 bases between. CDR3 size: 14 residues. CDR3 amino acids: CASSLDLLSYEQYF. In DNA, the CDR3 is TGTGCCAGCAGCTTAGACTTACTATCCTACGAGCAGTACTTC.

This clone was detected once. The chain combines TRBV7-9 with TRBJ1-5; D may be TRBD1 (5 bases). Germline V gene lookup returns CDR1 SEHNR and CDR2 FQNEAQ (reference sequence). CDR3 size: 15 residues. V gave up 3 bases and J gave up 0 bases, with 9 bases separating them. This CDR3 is CASSLGPLSNQPQHF. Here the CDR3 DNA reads TGTGCCAGCAGCTTGGGGCCCCTTAGCAATCAGCCCCAGCATTTT.

The CDR3 DNA reads as TGTGCCAGCAGATACACAGGGGAGAACAATCAGCCCCAGCATTTT. It specifies CASRYTGENNQPQHF. The V call is TRBV7-2, the J call TRBJ1-5; TRBD1 matches 7 bases. Germline CDR1 reads SGHTA; CDR2 reads FQGNSA. The CDR3 runs 15 residues. V dropped 6 bases and J dropped 3; count of bases not matched to a gene: 8.

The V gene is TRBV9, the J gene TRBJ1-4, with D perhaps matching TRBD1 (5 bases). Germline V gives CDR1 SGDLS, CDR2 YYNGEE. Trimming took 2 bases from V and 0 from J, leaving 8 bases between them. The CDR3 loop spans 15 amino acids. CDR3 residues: CASSVQGATNEKLFF. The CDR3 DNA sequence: TGTGCCAGCAGCGTGCAGGGTGCAACTAATGAAAAACTGTTTTTT.

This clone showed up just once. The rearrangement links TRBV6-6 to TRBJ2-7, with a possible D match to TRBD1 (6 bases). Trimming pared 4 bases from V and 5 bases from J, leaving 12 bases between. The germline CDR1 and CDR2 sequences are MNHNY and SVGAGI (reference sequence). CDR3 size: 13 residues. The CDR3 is CASSSGHLNEQYF. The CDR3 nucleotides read TGTGCCAGCAGTTCGGGACATCTCAACGAGCAGTACTTC.

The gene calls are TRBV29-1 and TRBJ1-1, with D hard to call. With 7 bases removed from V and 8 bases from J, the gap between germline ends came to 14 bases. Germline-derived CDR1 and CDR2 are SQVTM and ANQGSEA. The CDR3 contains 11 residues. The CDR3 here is CSAGPRSEAFF. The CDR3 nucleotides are TGCAGCGCTGGCCCGAGGTCCGAAGCTTTCTTT.

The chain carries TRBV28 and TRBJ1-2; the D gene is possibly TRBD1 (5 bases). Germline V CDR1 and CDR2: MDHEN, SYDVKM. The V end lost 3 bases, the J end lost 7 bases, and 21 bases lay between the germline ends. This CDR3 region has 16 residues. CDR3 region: CASSFRVPRKLIGYTF. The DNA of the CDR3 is TGTGCCAGCAGTTTCAGGGTGCCCCGTAAACTAATTGGCTACACCTTC.

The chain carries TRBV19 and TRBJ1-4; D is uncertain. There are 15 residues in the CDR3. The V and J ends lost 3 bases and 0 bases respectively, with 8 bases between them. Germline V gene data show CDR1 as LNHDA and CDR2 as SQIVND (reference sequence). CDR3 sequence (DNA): TGTGCCAGTAGTATGTCAGTTGCAACTAATGAAAAACTGTTTTTT. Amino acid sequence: CASSMSVATNEKLFF. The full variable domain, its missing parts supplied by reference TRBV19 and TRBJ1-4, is DGGITQSPKYLFRKEGQNVTLSCEQNLNHDAMYWYRQDPGQGLRLIYYSQIVNDFQKGDIAEGYSVSREKKESFPLTVTSAQKNPTAFYLCASSMSVATNEKLFFGSGTQLSVL.

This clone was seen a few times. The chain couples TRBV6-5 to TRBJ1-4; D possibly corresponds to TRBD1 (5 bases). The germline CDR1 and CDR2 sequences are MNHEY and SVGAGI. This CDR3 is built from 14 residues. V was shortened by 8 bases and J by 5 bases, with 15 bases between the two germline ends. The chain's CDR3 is CASGRGGSNEKLFF. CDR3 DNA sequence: TGTGCCAGCGGCCGGGGGGGATCCAATGAAAAACTGTTTTTT.

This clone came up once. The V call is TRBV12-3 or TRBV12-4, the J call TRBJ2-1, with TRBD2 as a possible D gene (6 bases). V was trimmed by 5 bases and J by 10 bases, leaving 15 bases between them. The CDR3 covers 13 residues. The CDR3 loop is CASSQELAREQFF. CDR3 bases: TGTGCCAGCAGTCAGGAACTAGCTCGGGAGCAGTTCTTC.

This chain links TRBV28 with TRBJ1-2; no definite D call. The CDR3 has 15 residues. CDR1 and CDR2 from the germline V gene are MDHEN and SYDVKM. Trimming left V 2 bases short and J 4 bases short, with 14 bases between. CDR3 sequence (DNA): TGTGCCAGCAGTTTACCATGGAGGGTAATCTATGGCTACACCTTC. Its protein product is CASSLPWRVIYGYTF.

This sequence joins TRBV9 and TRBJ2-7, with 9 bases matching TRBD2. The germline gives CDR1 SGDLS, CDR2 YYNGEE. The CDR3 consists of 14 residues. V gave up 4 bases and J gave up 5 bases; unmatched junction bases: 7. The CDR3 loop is CASSLGTSFDEQYF. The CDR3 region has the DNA TGTGCCAGCAGCTTGGGGACTAGCTTCGACGAGCAGTACTTC.

The CDR3 sequence is CASSRQGAVNEQFF. Here the CDR3 DNA reads TGTGCCAGCAGCCGACAGGGGGCGGTTAATGAGCAGTTCTTC. The chain couples TRBV7-9 to TRBJ2-1, with 10 bases matching TRBD1. V was pared by 5 bases and J by 7 bases, with 5 bases of the junction left unmatched. Germline values: CDR1 SEHNR, CDR2 FQNEAQ (reference sequence). This CDR3 comprises 14 residues.

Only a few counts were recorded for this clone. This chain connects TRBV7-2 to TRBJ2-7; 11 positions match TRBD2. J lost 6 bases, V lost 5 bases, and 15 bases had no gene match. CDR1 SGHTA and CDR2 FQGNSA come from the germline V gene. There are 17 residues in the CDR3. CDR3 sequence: CASSARVIAGGPIEQYF. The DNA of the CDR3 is TGTGCCAGCAGCGCTCGAGTGATAGCGGGAGGGCCCATCGAGCAGTACTTC.

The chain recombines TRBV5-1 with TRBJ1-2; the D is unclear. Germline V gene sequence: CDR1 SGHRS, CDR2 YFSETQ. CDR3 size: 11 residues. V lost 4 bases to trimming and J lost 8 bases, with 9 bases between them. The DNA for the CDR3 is TGCGCCAGCAGCATAGATGAGGGCTACACCTTC. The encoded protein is CASSIDEGYTF. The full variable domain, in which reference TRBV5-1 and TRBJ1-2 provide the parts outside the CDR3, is KAGVTQTPRYLIKTRGQQVTLSCSPISGHRSVSWYQQTPGQGLQFLFEYFSETQRNKGNFPGRFSGRQFSNSRSEMNVSTLELGDSALYLCASSIDEGYTFGSGTRLTVV.

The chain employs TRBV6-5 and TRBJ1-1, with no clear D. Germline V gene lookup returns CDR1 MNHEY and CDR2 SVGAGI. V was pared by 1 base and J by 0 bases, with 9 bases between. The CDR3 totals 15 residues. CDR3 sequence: CASSYYSGLNTEAFF. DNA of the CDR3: TGTGCCAGCAGTTACTACTCGGGATTGAACACTGAAGCTTTCTTT.

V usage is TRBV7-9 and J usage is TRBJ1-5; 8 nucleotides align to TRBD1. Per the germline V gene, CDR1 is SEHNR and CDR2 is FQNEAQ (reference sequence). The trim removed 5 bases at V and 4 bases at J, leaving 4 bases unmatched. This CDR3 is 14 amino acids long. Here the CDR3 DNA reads TGTGCCAGCAGCATCGGACAGGGTAATCAGCCCCAGCATTTT. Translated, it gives CASSIGQGNQPQHF.

The CDR3 loop is CASSNPGQGFFTPSTDTQYF. The CDR3 coding sequence is TGTGCCAGTAGTAACCCGGGACAGGGCTTTTTCACGCCCTCCACAGATACGCAGTATTTT. The chain recombines TRBV9 with TRBJ2-3; 9 bases map to TRBD1. This CDR3 has 20 amino acids. Per germline, CDR1 SGDLS and CDR2 YYNGEE. V dropped 8 bases and J dropped 2; count of bases not matched to a gene: 24.

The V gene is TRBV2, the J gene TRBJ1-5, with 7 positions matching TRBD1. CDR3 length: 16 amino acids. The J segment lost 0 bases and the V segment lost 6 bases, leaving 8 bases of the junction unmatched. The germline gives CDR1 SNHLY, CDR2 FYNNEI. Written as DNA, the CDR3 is TGTGCCAGCAGACCTGACAGGGCATATAGCAATCAGCCCCAGCATTTT. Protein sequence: CASRPDRAYSNQPQHF.